A single T cell receptor beta chain is shown here with its context. The data belong to a study of shared T cell receptors in the human thymus. Trimming removed 1 base from V and 3 bases from J; junction bases left unmatched: 5. The CDR3 contains 16 residues. The germline V gene encodes CDR1 PRHDT and CDR2 FYEKMQ (reference sequence). Profiling relied on immunoSEQ multiplex PCR, and the TCRdb table lists in-frame clones only, not all of them. This table has some 760,000 clones, 80% to 90% appearing once. A further study also used this sample, focusing on human thymus T cells. That report adds: Resected material from corrective heart surgery provided the thymus tissue analysed. Apparent skewing of V and J gene usage characterized both thymic and blood repertoires. Related research found strongly overlapping thymic repertoires in unrelated individuals.

The V gene is TRBV13, the J gene TRBJ2-5; 10 nucleotides line up with TRBD1. This sequence was found in a girl under three years old with a congenital heart defect. The sample was thymocytes. DNA for the CDR3: TGTGCCAGCAGCTTAGAGAAAGGGACAGGGGAAGAGACCCAGTACTTC. It is translated as CASSLEKGTGEETQYF.